This T cell receptor (beta chain) is from a study of T cells in Graves' hyperthyroidism and ophthalmopathy. Across the whole study: The authors collected peripheral blood at initial diagnosis, before any treatment.

General observations from the study: By a 13 V-J model, ophthalmopathy was set apart from stable hyperthyroidism.

Patients showing uncontrolled infection, other autoimmune disease, pregnancy or lactation were ineligible. The CDR3 is made up of 16 amino acids. The trim removed 5 bases at V and 2 bases at J, leaving 10 bases unmatched. CDR1 is WNHNN, CDR2 SYGVQD, per germline (reference sequence). Amplified regions were TCR beta CDR3 sequences from RNA transcripts. The primer set for the first-round RT-PCR of the TCR CDR3 was HTBI. TCRdb re-analysed the multiplex PCR reads in MiXCR, keeping a single row per CDR3 protein. Altogether 600,000 to 900,000 distinct CDR3 sequences are present, 16% being singletons, with the ten largest covering approximately 8.4%. For this clonotype: Its antigen remains unidentified.

Sequencing was carried out using blood. The origin of this receptor is a man between 18 and 29 years old with Graves' hyperthyroidism. This chain connects TRBV10-1 to TRBJ2-3, with 7 bases identical to TRBD1. The CDR3 nucleotides are TGCGCCAGCAGTCCATCCGGGACAGAGCTCACAGATACGCAGTATTTT. Translating gives CASSPSGTELTDTQYF.